This TCR beta chain comes out of a study of blood T cell repertoires in COVID-19. Study-wide background: COVID-19 samples from acute and convalescent phases originated in the United States, Italy and Spain. Sample material is recorded as cDNA or gDNA derived from T cells, B-cell-depleted T cells, or PBMCs.

Methods used by the authors: The assay estimated nucleated cells by amplifying reference gene primers. Data came from immunoSEQ multiplex PCR; TCRdb stores just in-frame clones and leaves some out. V and J calls and clone size are those listed in that table; D and trimming were worked out from the DNA. The profile shows around 60,000 clones, approximately 90% of them singletons. V dropped 7 bases and J dropped 1 base, with 11 bases sitting between them. The V gene's germline CDR1 is SGHRS and CDR2 YFSETQ. The CDR3 runs 14 residues. The source of this sequence is a human donor with active COVID-19. The donor label of this sample is uncertain. The V and J genes are TRBV5-1 and TRBJ2-2; the D gene is possibly TRBD1 (6 bases). Sequenced: peripheral blood. CDR3 region: CASEGGQNTGELFF. The CDR3 DNA is TGCGCCAGCGAAGGGGGACAGAACACCGGGGAGCTGTTTTTT.